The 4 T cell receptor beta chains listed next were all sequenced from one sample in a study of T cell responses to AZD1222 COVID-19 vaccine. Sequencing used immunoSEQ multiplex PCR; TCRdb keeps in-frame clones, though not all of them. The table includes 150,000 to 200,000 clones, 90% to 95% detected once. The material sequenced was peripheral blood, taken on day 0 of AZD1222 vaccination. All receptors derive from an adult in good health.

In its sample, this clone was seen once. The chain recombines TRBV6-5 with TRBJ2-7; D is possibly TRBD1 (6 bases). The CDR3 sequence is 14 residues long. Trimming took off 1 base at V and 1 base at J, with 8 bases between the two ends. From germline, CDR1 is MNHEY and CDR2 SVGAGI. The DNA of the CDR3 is TGTGCCAGCAGTTACTACACAGGGTCCTACGAGCAGTACTTC. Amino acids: CASSYYTGSYEQYF.

The CDR3 DNA follows: TGTGCCAGCAGCCAAGAGGGTGGGGGTTCTGAAGCTTTCTTT. Encoded protein: CASSQEGGGSEAFF. V is TRBV3-1 (or the pseudogene TRBV3-2) and J is TRBJ1-1, with a weak D call TRBD1 (5 bases). The CDR3 is 14 residues long. Looked up from germline, CDR1 is LGHDT and CDR2 is YNNKEL (reference sequence). Trimming stripped 0 bases from V and 6 bases from J, with 11 bases between.

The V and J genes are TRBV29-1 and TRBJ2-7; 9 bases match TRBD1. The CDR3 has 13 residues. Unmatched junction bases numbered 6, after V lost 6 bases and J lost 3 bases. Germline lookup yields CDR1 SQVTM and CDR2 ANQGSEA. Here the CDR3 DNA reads TGCAGCGTCCTCGGGACAGGGTTCTACGAGCAGTACTTC. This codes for CSVLGTGFYEQYF.

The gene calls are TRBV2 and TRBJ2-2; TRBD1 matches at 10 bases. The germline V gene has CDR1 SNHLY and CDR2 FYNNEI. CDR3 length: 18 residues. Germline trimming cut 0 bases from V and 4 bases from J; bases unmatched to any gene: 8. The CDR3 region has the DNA TGTGCCAGCAGTGAAGCGACAGGGGGCTCGTGGGTCACCGGGGAGCTGTTTTTT. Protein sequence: CASSEATGGSWVTGELFF.